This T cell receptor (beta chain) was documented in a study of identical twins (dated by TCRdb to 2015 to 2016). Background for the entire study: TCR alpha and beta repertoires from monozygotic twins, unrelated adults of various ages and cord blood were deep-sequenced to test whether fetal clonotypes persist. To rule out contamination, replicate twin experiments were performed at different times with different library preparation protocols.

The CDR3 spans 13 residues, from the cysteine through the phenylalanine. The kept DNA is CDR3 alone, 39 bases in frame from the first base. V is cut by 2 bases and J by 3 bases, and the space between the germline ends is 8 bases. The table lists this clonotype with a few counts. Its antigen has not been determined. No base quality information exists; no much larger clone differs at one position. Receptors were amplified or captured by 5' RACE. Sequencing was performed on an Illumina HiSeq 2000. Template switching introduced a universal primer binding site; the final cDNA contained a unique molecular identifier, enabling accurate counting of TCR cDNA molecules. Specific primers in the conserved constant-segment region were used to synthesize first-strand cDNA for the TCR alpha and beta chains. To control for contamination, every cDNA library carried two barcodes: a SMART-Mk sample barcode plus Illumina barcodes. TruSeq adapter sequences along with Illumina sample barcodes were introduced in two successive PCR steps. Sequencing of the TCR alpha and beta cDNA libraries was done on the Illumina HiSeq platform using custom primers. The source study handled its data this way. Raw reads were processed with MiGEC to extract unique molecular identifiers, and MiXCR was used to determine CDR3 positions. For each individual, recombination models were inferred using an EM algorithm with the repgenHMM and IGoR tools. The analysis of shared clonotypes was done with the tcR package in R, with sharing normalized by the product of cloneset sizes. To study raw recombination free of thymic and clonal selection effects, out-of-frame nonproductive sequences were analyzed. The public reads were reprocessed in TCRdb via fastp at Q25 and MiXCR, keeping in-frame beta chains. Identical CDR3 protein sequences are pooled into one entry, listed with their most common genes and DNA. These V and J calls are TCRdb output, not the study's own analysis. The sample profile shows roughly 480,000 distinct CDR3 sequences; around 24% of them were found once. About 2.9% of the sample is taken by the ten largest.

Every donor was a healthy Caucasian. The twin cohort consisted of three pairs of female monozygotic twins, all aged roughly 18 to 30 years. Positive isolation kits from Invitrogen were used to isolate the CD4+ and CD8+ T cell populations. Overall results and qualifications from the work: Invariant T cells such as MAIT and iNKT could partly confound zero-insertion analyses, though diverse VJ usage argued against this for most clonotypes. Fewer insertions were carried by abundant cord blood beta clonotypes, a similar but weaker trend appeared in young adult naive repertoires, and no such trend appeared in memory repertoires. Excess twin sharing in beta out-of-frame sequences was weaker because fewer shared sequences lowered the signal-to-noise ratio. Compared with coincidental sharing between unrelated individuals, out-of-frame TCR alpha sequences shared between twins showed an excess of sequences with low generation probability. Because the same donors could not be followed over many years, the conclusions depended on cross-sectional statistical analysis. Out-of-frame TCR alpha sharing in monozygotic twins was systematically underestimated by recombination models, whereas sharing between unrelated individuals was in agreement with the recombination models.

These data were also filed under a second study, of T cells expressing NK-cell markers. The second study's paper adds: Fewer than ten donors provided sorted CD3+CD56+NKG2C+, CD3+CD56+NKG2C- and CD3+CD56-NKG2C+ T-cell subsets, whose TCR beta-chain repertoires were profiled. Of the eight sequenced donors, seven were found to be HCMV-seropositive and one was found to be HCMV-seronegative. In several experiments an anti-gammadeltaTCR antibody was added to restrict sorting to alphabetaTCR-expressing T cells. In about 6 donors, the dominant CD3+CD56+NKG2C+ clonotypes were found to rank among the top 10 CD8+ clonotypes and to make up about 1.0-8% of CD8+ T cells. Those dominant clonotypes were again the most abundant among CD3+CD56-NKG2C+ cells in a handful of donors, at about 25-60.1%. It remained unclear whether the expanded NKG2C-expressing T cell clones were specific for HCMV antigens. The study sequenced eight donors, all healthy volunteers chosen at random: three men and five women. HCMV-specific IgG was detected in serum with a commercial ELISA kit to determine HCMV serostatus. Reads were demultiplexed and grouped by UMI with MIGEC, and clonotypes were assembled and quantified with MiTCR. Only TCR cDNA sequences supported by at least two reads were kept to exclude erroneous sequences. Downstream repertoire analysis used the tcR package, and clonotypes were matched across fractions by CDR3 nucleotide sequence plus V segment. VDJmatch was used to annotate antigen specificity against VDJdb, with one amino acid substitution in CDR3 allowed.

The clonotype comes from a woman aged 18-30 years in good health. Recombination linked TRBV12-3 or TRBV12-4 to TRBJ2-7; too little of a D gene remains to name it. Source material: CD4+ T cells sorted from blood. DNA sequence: TGTGCCAGCAGTTTACAGGATGGCTACGAGCAGTACTTC. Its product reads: CASSLQDGYEQYF.